This entry lists 24 T cell receptor beta chains sequenced from one sample in a study of siplizumab effects on memory and regulatory T cells. TCRdb's table, derived via immunoSEQ multiplex PCR, lists solely in-frame clones and lacks some. In the table there are 56,000 or so clones, around 98% of which are singletons. Sequencing input: naive CD8+ T cells sorted from blood. The receptors were sampled from a human donor in good health.

CDR3 sequence: CASSLRLREDLNTGELFF. The CDR3 DNA sequence: TGTGCCAGCAGCTTACGTTTGCGGGAGGACCTGAACACCGGGGAGCTGTTTTTT. The rearrangement links TRBV13 to TRBJ2-2; 8 bases are shared with TRBD2. Germline assignment: CDR1 PRHDT and CDR2 FYEKMQ (reference sequence). V was clipped by 2 bases and J by 1 base; unmatched bases: 9. The CDR3 loop spans 18 amino acids.

V is TRBV18 and J is TRBJ2-2; 13 bases agree with TRBD2. This CDR3 is built from 16 residues. Trimming cost V 4 bases and J 3 bases; bases outside gene matches: 2. Germline V gene lookup returns CDR1 KGHSH and CDR2 LQKENI. CDR3 residues: CASSLGLAGDTGELFF. The CDR3 DNA reads TGTGCCAGCTCACTCGGACTAGCGGGGGACACCGGGGAGCTGTTTTTT.

V usage is TRBV5-1 and J usage is TRBJ2-7, with 9 bases aligning to TRBD2. V shed 1 base and J 6 bases; nucleotides not matched to a gene: 8. The CDR3 extends over 15 amino acids. Looked up from germline, CDR1 is SGHRS and CDR2 is YFSETQ. CDR3 sequence (DNA): TGCGCCAGCAGCTTGTGGGTAGCGGGAGACCGCGAGCAGTACTTC. Residues: CASSLWVAGDREQYF. Full variable domain (outside the CDR3, taken from reference TRBV5-1 and TRBJ2-7): KAGVTQTPRYLIKTRGQQVTLSCSPISGHRSVSWYQQTPGQGLQFLFEYFSETQRNKGNFPGRFSGRQFSNSRSEMNVSTLELGDSALYLCASSLWVAGDREQYFGPGTRLTVT.

The rearrangement uses TRBV9 and TRBJ1-5; the D gene is possibly TRBD1 (5 bases). V was clipped by 3 bases and J by 7 bases, with 17 bases between them. Germline V lookup: CDR1 SGDLS, CDR2 YYNGEE. CDR3 length: 15 residues. The CDR3 loop is CASSAGGDPGQPQHF. As DNA, the CDR3 is TGTGCCAGCAGCGCCGGGGGTGATCCTGGGCAGCCCCAGCATTTT. The whole variable domain, remainder taken from reference TRBV9 and TRBJ1-5, is DSGVTQTPKHLITATGQRVTLRCSPRSGDLSVYWYQQSLDQGLQFLIQYYNGEERAKGNILERFSAQQFPDLHSELNLSSLELGDSALYFCASSAGGDPGQPQHFGDGTRLSIL.

This CDR3 reads CASSLPGQVTEQYF. CDR3 coding DNA: TGCGCCAGCAGCCTCCCGGGACAGGTTACCGAGCAGTACTTC. The chain has TRBV4-1 and TRBJ2-7, with TRBD1 identical over 8 bases. The junction had 8 bases not matched to a gene; V was cut back by 4 bases and J by 6 bases. The CDR3 covers 14 residues. Looked up from germline, CDR1 is MGHRA and CDR2 is YSYEKL.

This chain links TRBV10-3 with TRBJ2-2, with D possibly called TRBD1 or TRBD2 (5 bases each). V was clipped by 9 bases and J by 2 bases, with 22 bases between them. The germline CDR1 and CDR2 sequences are ENHRY and SYGVKD. There are 17 residues in the CDR3. This chain's CDR3 is CAISLVGETLNTGELFF. DNA of the CDR3: TGTGCCATAAGCCTGGTGGGGGAGACGCTCAACACCGGGGAGCTGTTTTTT.

This clone occurred once. The chain couples TRBV27 to TRBJ1-2; D is undetermined. V was clipped by 3 bases and J by 4 bases, with 9 bases between them. The CDR3 spans 13 residues. Germline CDR1 reads MNHEY; CDR2 reads SMNVEV (reference sequence). The CDR3 spells CASSFSGRYGYTF. DNA of the CDR3: TGTGCCAGCAGTTTTTCAGGACGCTATGGCTACACCTTC.

V usage is TRBV6-5 and J usage is TRBJ1-1, with D tentatively TRBD1 (5 bases). The germline gives CDR1 MNHEY, CDR2 SVGAGI. The V and J ends lost 0 bases and 5 bases respectively, with 13 bases between them. This CDR3 comprises 15 residues. Written as DNA, the CDR3 is TGTGCCAGCAGTTACTCCACCCCGGGGGAAACTGAAGCTTTCTTT. Its protein is CASSYSTPGETEAFF.

The rearrangement links TRBV29-1 to TRBJ1-1, with D perhaps TRBD1 (6 bases). From germline, CDR1 is SQVTM and CDR2 ANQGSEA. Trimming took 6 bases from V and 0 from J, leaving 11 bases between them. The CDR3 has 13 amino acids. For the CDR3, the DNA is TGCAGCGTGCAAACAGGGATGAACACTGAAGCTTTCTTT. This translates into CSVQTGMNTEAFF.

The chain uses TRBV6-1 and TRBJ2-5; the D gene is possibly TRBD2 (6 bases). Germline values: CDR1 MNHNS, CDR2 SASEGT. CDR3 size: 14 residues. Trimming removed 1 base at V and 4 bases at J, with 10 bases between. The CDR3 nucleotides read TGTGCCAGCAGTGAAGAAGGTAGCGGAGAGACCCAGTACTTC. Translating it yields CASSEEGSGETQYF.

The chain uses TRBV15 and TRBJ2-1, with 8 bases aligning to TRBD1. V shed 5 bases and J 15 bases; nucleotides not matched to a gene: 9. CDR1 and CDR2 from the germline V gene are LNHNV and YYDKDF (reference sequence). The CDR3 covers 12 residues. CDR3 sequence: CATSGQGPNLFF. As DNA, the CDR3 is TGTGCCACCAGCGGACAGGGCCCAAACCTGTTCTTC.

J is TRBJ2-1 and V is TRBV27; 11 bases align to TRBD2. V was pared by 3 bases and J by 6 bases, with 4 bases of the junction left unmatched. Germline assignment: CDR1 MNHEY and CDR2 SMNVEV (reference sequence). The CDR3 extends over 15 amino acids. CDR3 in DNA: TGTGCCAGCAGTTTGTTCACTAGCGGGAGCAATGAGCAGTTCTTC. This sequence encodes CASSLFTSGSNEQFF.

The chain has TRBV29-1 and TRBJ2-7, with D maybe TRBD1 (6 bases). The germline V gene encodes CDR1 SQVTM and CDR2 ANQGSEA. Trimming removed 2 bases at V and 2 bases at J, with 19 bases between. This CDR3 contains 16 residues. The CDR3 region has the DNA TGCAGCGTTGAATTCGATCTGACAGGAGAAACCTACGAGCAGTACTTC. It encodes CSVEFDLTGETYEQYF.

The V gene is TRBV6-1, the J gene TRBJ2-1; D not resolved. Germline V gene data show CDR1 as MNHNS and CDR2 as SASEGT. The CDR3 is 15 amino acids. Trimming shortened V by 3 bases and J by 2 bases, and 11 bases separated the two germline ends. CDR3 in DNA: TGTGCCAGCAGTGACAGTCCCCGGACCTACAATGAGCAGTTCTTC. It codes for CASSDSPRTYNEQFF.

The rearrangement links TRBV30 to TRBJ2-7, with TRBD1 identical over 8 bases. The CDR3 covers 12 residues. Germline V CDR1 and CDR2: GTSNPN, SVGIG (reference sequence). V was clipped by 5 bases and J by 7 bases; unmatched bases: 7. The CDR3 is CAWEGQGVEQYF. The CDR3 DNA follows: TGTGCCTGGGAAGGACAGGGTGTGGAGCAGTACTTC.

The chain couples TRBV5-5 to TRBJ2-7; tentative D call: TRBD2 (5 bases). The CDR3 covers 14 residues. Germline-derived CDR1 and CDR2 are SGHKS and YYEKEE (reference sequence). Trimming removed 6 bases from V and 0 bases from J, with 13 bases in between. The CDR3: CASILSGYSYEQYF. In DNA form, the CDR3 reads TGTGCCAGCATCCTAAGCGGTTACTCCTACGAGCAGTACTTC.

This sequence joins TRBV5-6 and TRBJ2-1; 7 bases align to TRBD1. Germline assignment: CDR1 SGHDT and CDR2 YYEEEE. The V gene end was trimmed by 0 bases and the J gene end by 13 bases; junction bases not matched to a gene: 10. CDR3 size: 14 residues. The CDR3 sequence: CASSLAADRVKQFF. CDR3 nucleotide sequence: TGTGCCAGCAGCTTGGCCGCTGACAGGGTCAAACAGTTCTTC.

The CDR3 is CASSYAATYEQYF. Written as DNA, the CDR3 is TGTGCCAGCAGTTACGCAGCTACCTACGAGCAGTACTTC. This chain links TRBV27 with TRBJ2-7; no firm D call. CDR1 is MNHEY and CDR2 is SMNVEV in the germline V gene (reference sequence). The ends were cut back, 4 bases at V and 2 bases at J, with 9 bases in the middle. This CDR3 has 13 residues.

The chain employs TRBV28 and TRBJ1-1, with 8 nucleotides matching TRBD1. Trimming removed 7 bases from V and 7 bases from J; junction bases left unmatched: 2. The length of the CDR3 is 11 residues. CDR1 is MDHEN and CDR2 is SYDVKM in the germline V gene. DNA for the CDR3: TGTGCCAGCACGACAGGGGTTGAAGCTTTCTTT. Residues: CASTTGVEAFF.

The V call is TRBV29-1, the J call TRBJ1-2; 7 nucleotides align to TRBD1. V lost 7 bases to trimming and J lost 7 bases; unmatched junction nucleotides: 9. This CDR3 is 12 amino acids long. Germline V gene data show CDR1 as SQVTM and CDR2 as ANQGSEA. The chain's CDR3 is CSGETGPTGYTF. The CDR3 nucleotides read TGCAGCGGAGAGACAGGGCCTACTGGCTACACCTTC.

This chain joins TRBV7-9 and TRBJ1-2; D not certain. The V end was cut by 3 bases, the J end by 6 bases, with 14 bases between. The CDR3 runs to 14 residues. Germline values: CDR1 SEHNR, CDR2 FQNEAQ (reference sequence). DNA of the CDR3: TGTGCCAGCAGCTTTGTGCATCTTGTAGATGGCTACACCTTC. It specifies CASSFVHLVDGYTF.

The chain is built from TRBV15 and TRBJ2-2; D is unclear. Trimming pared 2 bases from V and 2 bases from J, leaving 3 bases between. Germline values: CDR1 LNHNV, CDR2 YYDKDF (reference sequence). The CDR3 has 13 amino acids. The CDR3 region is CATSRLNTGELFF. The DNA for the CDR3 is TGTGCCACCAGCAGACTAAACACCGGGGAGCTGTTTTTT.

CDR3 sequence: CASSLGGRASYGYTF. CDR3 sequence (DNA): TGTGCCAGTAGTCTAGGGGGCAGGGCCTCCTATGGCTACACCTTC. The chain couples TRBV19 to TRBJ1-2; 7 positions match TRBD1. Unmatched junction bases numbered 10, after V lost 5 bases and J lost 4 bases. CDR1 is LNHDA and CDR2 is SQIVND in the germline V gene (reference sequence). This CDR3 region has 15 residues.

The rearrangement uses TRBV28 and TRBJ1-2, with 11 nucleotides matching TRBD1. Looked up from germline, CDR1 is MDHEN and CDR2 is SYDVKM. V trimming: 6 bases; J trimming: 6 bases; junction bases outside the gene matches: 12. This CDR3 region has 16 residues. The CDR3 loop is CASSEDRGRGEDGYTF. The CDR3 nucleotides are TGTGCCAGCAGCGAGGACAGGGGGCGCGGGGAGGATGGCTACACCTTC.